A selection of T cell receptor beta chains follows, all from one sample in a study of blood T cell repertoires in COVID-19. The assay was immunoSEQ multiplex PCR, and TCRdb's table has in-frame clones only and misses some. The table has 40,000 to 55,000 clones, more than 70% seen once; the top ten hold about 5.2%. Sequencing input: peripheral blood. Receptor source: a human donor in a cohort sampled during active COVID-19. The CDR3 runs from the conserved cysteine through the conserved F or W. D genes are given only for firm matches. The size of a clone is reported for some rows only, either as once, few or many, or as a class for expanded clones.

cdr3_nt: TGCAGCGTTGAAGAGCCCCGAGGGGGCGCCTCTGGGGCCAACGTCCTGACTTTC
cdr3_aa: CSVEEPRGGASGANVLTF
clone_size: NA
j_call: TRBJ2-6
v_call: TRBV29-1
d_call: TRBD1

cdr3_nt: TGTGCCAGCAGTGAGAACCCGGGACTGGCCGGAGATACGCAGTATTTT
cdr3_aa: CASSENPGLAGDTQYF
clone_size: NA
j_call: TRBJ2-3
v_call: TRBV2
d_call: NA

cdr3_nt: TGTGCCAGCAGTTATCGGGCGGGGGGCACAGATACGCAGTATTTT
cdr3_aa: CASSYRAGGTDTQYF
clone_size: once
j_call: TRBJ2-3
v_call: TRBV6-6
d_call: TRBD2

cdr3_nt: TGCGCCAGCAGCCCCAGATGGGGGCCCCCGATAACTACCTACGAGCAGTACTTC
cdr3_aa: CASSPRWGPPITTYEQYF
clone_size: once
j_call: TRBJ2-7
v_call: TRBV5-1
d_call: NA

cdr3_nt: TGTGCCAGCAGCCTACCAGGGAATCGGCTTCTCAATGAGCAGTTCTTC
cdr3_aa: CASSLPGNRLLNEQFF
clone_size: NA
j_call: TRBJ2-1
v_call: TRBV7-8
d_call: NA

cdr3_nt: TGTGCCAGCAAACCGGGACTAGGATCCTACGAGCAGTACTTC
cdr3_aa: CASKPGLGSYEQYF
clone_size: few
j_call: TRBJ2-7
v_call: TRBV19
d_call: TRBD2

cdr3_nt: TGTGCCAGCAAGGCGGATTTATCCTACGAGCAGTACTTC
cdr3_aa: CASKADLSYEQYF
clone_size: NA
j_call: TRBJ2-7
v_call: TRBV2
d_call: NA

cdr3_nt: TGCGCCAGCAGCTTGGCAGCGGGGGGCTCTGGGGCCAACGTCCTGACTTTC
cdr3_aa: CASSLAAGGSGANVLTF
clone_size: NA
j_call: TRBJ2-6
v_call: TRBV5-1
d_call: TRBD2

cdr3_nt: TGTGCCAGCAGCACCCACAGGGCGGGGGCCAACGTCCTGACTTTC
cdr3_aa: CASSTHRAGANVLTF
clone_size: NA
j_call: TRBJ2-6
v_call: TRBV11-2
d_call: NA

cdr3_nt: TGTGCCAGCGCCTTCGGGGTGAACACTGAAGCTTTCTTT
cdr3_aa: CASAFGVNTEAFF
clone_size: NA
j_call: TRBJ1-1
v_call: TRBV12-3/TRBV12-4
d_call: NA

cdr3_nt: TGTGCCAGCAGCCAAGAAGCGTCGGGAGAGACCCAGTACTTC
cdr3_aa: CASSQEASGETQYF
clone_size: NA
j_call: TRBJ2-5
v_call: TRBV4-2
d_call: NA

cdr3_nt: TGTGCCAGTAGTATAGATCAGCTCCAGGCCAACTATGGCTACACCTTC
cdr3_aa: CASSIDQLQANYGYTF
clone_size: NA
j_call: TRBJ1-2
v_call: TRBV19
d_call: NA

cdr3_nt: TGCGCCAGCAGCTACCAAACAGGAGATACGCAGTATTTT
cdr3_aa: CASSYQTGDTQYF
clone_size: NA
j_call: TRBJ2-3
v_call: TRBV5-1
d_call: NA

cdr3_nt: TGCGCCAGCAGCTTGGACGGGGATGGATCACCCCTCCACTTT
cdr3_aa: CASSLDGDGSPLHF
clone_size: NA
j_call: TRBJ1-6
v_call: TRBV5-1
d_call: NA

cdr3_nt: TGTGCCAGCAGACCACTAGCCAGCACCGGGGAGCTGTTTTTT
cdr3_aa: CASRPLASTGELFF
clone_size: NA
j_call: TRBJ2-2
v_call: TRBV2
d_call: NA

cdr3_nt: TGCAGCGTTGGACAGATACAAGAGACCCAGTACTTC
cdr3_aa: CSVGQIQETQYF
clone_size: few
j_call: TRBJ2-5
v_call: TRBV29-1
d_call: NA

cdr3_nt: TGTGCCAGCAGCGCTCGACTTATTCCCAATGGCTACACCTTC
cdr3_aa: CASSARLIPNGYTF
clone_size: NA
j_call: TRBJ1-2
v_call: TRBV9
d_call: NA

cdr3_nt: TGCAGCGTGAAGACAGGCGCTGAGACCCAGTACTTC
cdr3_aa: CSVKTGAETQYF
clone_size: NA
j_call: TRBJ2-5
v_call: TRBV29-1
d_call: NA

cdr3_nt: TGTGCCAGCAGTGAATGGGGGCTATTGGAGACCCAGTACTTC
cdr3_aa: CASSEWGLLETQYF
clone_size: NA
j_call: TRBJ2-5
v_call: TRBV2
d_call: NA

cdr3_nt: TGTGCCAGCAGCCCCGTTCAGGGAGAGACCCAGTACTTC
cdr3_aa: CASSPVQGETQYF
clone_size: NA
j_call: TRBJ2-5
v_call: TRBV7-3
d_call: NA

cdr3_nt: TGTGCCATCAGTGACTTACAGGGAAACACTGAAGCTTTCTTT
cdr3_aa: CAISDLQGNTEAFF
clone_size: NA
j_call: TRBJ1-1
v_call: TRBV10-3
d_call: NA

cdr3_nt: TGTGCCATCAGCCCGGAGCGGGGGGGGATCGGGGATGAGCAGTTCTTC
cdr3_aa: CAISPERGGIGDEQFF
clone_size: NA
j_call: TRBJ2-1
v_call: TRBV10-3
d_call: TRBD2

cdr3_nt: TGTGCCAGCAGCTTGTATACAGGGGACAAAAACATTCAGTACTTC
cdr3_aa: CASSLYTGDKNIQYF
clone_size: NA
j_call: TRBJ2-4
v_call: TRBV7-2
d_call: TRBD1

cdr3_nt: TGCAGTGCTACGTACCCGGGGGGGCAGTACTTC
cdr3_aa: CSATYPGGQYF
clone_size: once
j_call: TRBJ2-7
v_call: TRBV20-1
d_call: TRBD2

cdr3_nt: TGTGCCAGTAACCCACAGGGGGCGAACACCGGGGAGCTGTTTTTT
cdr3_aa: CASNPQGANTGELFF
clone_size: NA
j_call: TRBJ2-2
v_call: TRBV19
d_call: TRBD1

cdr3_nt: TGTGCCAGCAGTCCCAGGGGCCTCGCGGCCGCAGTATCCTATAATTCACCCCTCCACTTT
cdr3_aa: CASSPRGLAAAVSYNSPLHF
clone_size: NA
j_call: TRBJ1-6
v_call: TRBV6-6
d_call: NA

cdr3_nt: TGTGCCAGCAGCTTAGGGGTTAGCGGTTCGGATAATGAGCAGTTCTTC
cdr3_aa: CASSLGVSGSDNEQFF
clone_size: NA
j_call: TRBJ2-1
v_call: TRBV7-9
d_call: NA

cdr3_nt: TGTGCCAGCAGCACCTCAGGGGGCGAGCAGTACTTC
cdr3_aa: CASSTSGGEQYF
clone_size: NA
j_call: TRBJ2-7
v_call: TRBV7-9
d_call: TRBD1

cdr3_nt: TGCGCCAGCAGCAACCGGGGGCGACCGGGACTAGCGGGGCTTCCTTCCTACAATGAGCAGTTCTTC
cdr3_aa: CASSNRGRPGLAGLPSYNEQFF
clone_size: NA
j_call: TRBJ2-1
v_call: TRBV5-1
d_call: TRBD2

cdr3_nt: TGTGCCAGCAGCGTAGAGCACAGTCCCTATGGCTACACCTTC
cdr3_aa: CASSVEHSPYGYTF
clone_size: NA
j_call: TRBJ1-2
v_call: TRBV9
d_call: NA

cdr3_nt: TGCAGTGCTGGGACAGGTGTTGAAGCTTTCTTT
cdr3_aa: CSAGTGVEAFF
clone_size: NA
j_call: TRBJ1-1
v_call: TRBV20-1
d_call: TRBD1

cdr3_nt: TGTGCCAGCAGCAAAAGATCAGGGGGCGCAGCGGATACGCAGTATTTT
cdr3_aa: CASSKRSGGAADTQYF
clone_size: NA
j_call: TRBJ2-3
v_call: TRBV9
d_call: TRBD1

cdr3_nt: TGTGCCTGGAACTACACAATCCGGGTCTACGAGCAGTACTTC
cdr3_aa: CAWNYTIRVYEQYF
clone_size: NA
j_call: TRBJ2-7
v_call: TRBV30
d_call: NA